This passage covers 9 T cell receptor beta chains from one sample sequenced in a study of blood T cell repertoires in COVID-19. The repertoire was sequenced with immunoSEQ multiplex PCR; TCRdb's copy has only in-frame clones and lacks some. The table has 45,000 to 70,000 clones, approximately 86% seen once. Sequenced sample: peripheral blood. The receptors here all came from a woman aged 80 or over with COVID-19, enrolled during active disease.

This clone was detected a few times. The chain links TRBV4-1 to TRBJ2-7; tentative D call: TRBD1 (6 bases). The CDR3 runs 15 residues. Trimming stripped 4 bases from V and 0 bases from J, with 13 bases between. Per the germline V gene, CDR1 is MGHRA and CDR2 is YSYEKL. The CDR3 nucleotides are TGCGCCAGCAGCCGTCGGACAGCTAGCTCCTACGAGCAGTACTTC. This gives the protein CASSRRTASSYEQYF.

J is TRBJ2-1 and V is TRBV11-2; 8 nucleotides align to TRBD2. The CDR3 has 15 residues. V dropped 4 bases and J dropped 2; count of bases not matched to a gene: 4. Looked up from germline, CDR1 is SGHAT and CDR2 is FQNNGV. For the CDR3, the DNA is TGTGCCAGCAGCTCCGGGACTAGACCCTACAATGAGCAGTTCTTC. This translates into CASSSGTRPYNEQFF.

The CDR3 reads CASSFPSNTGELFF. For the CDR3, the DNA is TGTGCCAGCAGCTTTCCTTCGAACACCGGGGAGCTGTTTTTT. The chain joins TRBV5-6 to TRBJ2-2; no clear D. CDR1 and CDR2 (germline): SGHDT, YYEEEE. V lost 2 bases to trimming and J lost 0 bases, with 5 bases between them. CDR3 length: 14 residues.

The J gene is TRBJ2-3, the V gene TRBV27, with 7 bases lining up with TRBD2. V lost 6 bases and J lost 6; bases outside the gene matches: 12. Per the germline V gene, CDR1 is MNHEY and CDR2 is SMNVEV (reference sequence). This CDR3 has 15 amino acids. DNA of the CDR3: TGTGCCAGCAGCCCATGGAGCGGGGTGGGGGATACGCAGTATTTT. It encodes CASSPWSGVGDTQYF.

J is TRBJ2-5 and V is TRBV5-1; tentative D call: TRBD1 (6 bases). This CDR3 region has 14 residues. Germline lookup yields CDR1 SGHRS and CDR2 YFSETQ. Trimming pared 1 base from V and 5 bases from J, leaving 12 bases between. Here the CDR3 reads CASSLPGAGETQYF. Written as DNA, the CDR3 is TGCGCCAGCAGCTTGCCAGGGGCCGGGGAGACCCAGTACTTC.

J is TRBJ2-2 and V is TRBV19; TRBD2 matches 10 bases. Germline lookup yields CDR1 LNHDA and CDR2 SQIVND (reference sequence). With 1 base clipped from V and 3 bases from J, the junction kept 2 bases outside the gene matches. There are 16 residues in the CDR3. As DNA, the CDR3 is TGTGCCAGTAGTATAGCTAGCGGGGGACACACCGGGGAGCTGTTTTTT. Translation: CASSIASGGHTGELFF.

V gene TRBV9 combines with J gene TRBJ2-6; TRBD2 matches 12 bases. V shed 0 bases and J 0 bases; nucleotides not matched to a gene: 7. The CDR3 has 20 amino acids. Per germline, CDR1 SGDLS and CDR2 YYNGEE. Written as DNA, the CDR3 is TGTGCCAGCAGCGTAGGGACTAGCGGGACACTTGGCTCTGGGGCCAACGTCCTGACTTTC. Translation gives CASSVGTSGTLGSGANVLTF.

The chain uses TRBV10-2 and TRBJ1-4, with D uncertain. V gave up 8 bases and J gave up 8 bases, with 9 bases separating them. Germline V lookup: CDR1 WSHSY, CDR2 SAAADI. This CDR3 has 11 residues. CDR3 coding DNA: TGCGCCAGCGCGGCGGGCGAAAAACTGTTTTTT. Amino acids: CASAAGEKLFF.

This chain connects TRBV11-2 to TRBJ2-3, with TRBD2 matching over 8 bases. The junction had 5 bases not matched to a gene; V was cut back by 3 bases and J by 0 bases. This CDR3 is built from 16 residues. Looked up from germline, CDR1 is SGHAT and CDR2 is FQNNGV. This CDR3 reads CASSLVAGFSTDTQYF. Written as DNA, the CDR3 is TGTGCCAGCAGCTTGGTAGCGGGGTTTAGCACAGATACGCAGTATTTT.